The 20 T cell receptor beta chains below were found in one sample sequenced in a study of T cell clonality in common variable immunodeficiency. The study's findings and limits: Reportedly, TCR beta sequences from common variable immunodeficiency showed fewer deletions and N-nucleotide insertions.

No antigen has been identified for these receptors. Assay: immunoSEQ multiplex PCR; the TCRdb copy retains only in-frame clones and omits some. Recorded here are about 33,000 clones, none singletons. Sequencing input: peripheral blood mononuclear cells. All receptors derive from a human donor with common variable immunodeficiency.

This clone was found many times. This CDR3 reads CAFHRSDRDSPLHF. CDR3 DNA, as far as it was read: TGTGCCTTCCACCGCTCGGACAGGGATTCACCC. The V call is TRBV30, the J call TRBJ1-6; TRBD1 aligns across 8 bases. The CDR3 extends 3 residues past the end of the read, so its final part is completed from the germline J gene. CDR1 and CDR2 (germline): GTSNPN, SVGIG (reference sequence). The CDR3 is 14 amino acids. The V segment lost 7 bases and the J segment 8 bases; nucleotides outside the gene matches: 10.

This clone was recorded a few times. The sequence runs out 3 residues before the end of the CDR3; the remainder is reconstructed from the germline J gene. The chain combines TRBV6-2 or TRBV6-3 with TRBJ1-2, with TRBD1 as a possible D gene (5 bases). Trimming pared 7 bases from V and 3 bases from J, leaving 9 bases between. CDR3 length equals 12 residues. Germline V gene data show CDR1 as MNHEY and CDR2 as SVGEGT. Partial CDR3 DNA: TGTGCCAGCACAGGGATTGACTATGGC. Protein: CASTGIDYG. The CDR3 in its entirety is CASTGIDYGYTF.

Notes on this clone: Read coverage stops 3 residues before the CDR3 terminus; the germline J gene supplies the remainder. The chain recombines TRBV5-5 with TRBJ2-1; TRBD2 matches at 11 bases. V was clipped by 2 bases and J by 4 bases; unmatched bases: 2. Germline V lookup: CDR1 SGHKS, CDR2 YYEKEE (reference sequence). The CDR3 covers 15 residues. The CDR3 DNA, read in part, is TGTGCCAGCAGCTTACTAGCGGGGGTTTACAATGAG. Translating it yields CASSLLAGVYNE. The complete CDR3 sequence is CASSLLAGVYNEQFF.

This clone was recorded many times. Read sequence stops 3 residues before the CDR3 end, and the germline J gene provides the missing end. The chain couples TRBV30 to TRBJ1-1; no clear D. This CDR3 region has 14 residues. Germline assignment: CDR1 GTSNPN and CDR2 SVGIG (reference sequence). Trimming shortened V by 0 bases and J by 4 bases, and 12 bases separated the two germline ends. The CDR3 loop reads CAWSVTGSGTEAFF. CDR3 bases read: TGTGCCTGGAGTGTAACGGGGTCGGGCACTGAA.

This clone was detected a few times. The CDR3 end lies 3 residues beyond the end of the read and is filled in from the germline J gene. The chain combines TRBV18 with TRBJ1-3; TRBD1 agrees at 7 bases. With V trimmed by 3 bases and J by 1 base, 9 bases remained unmatched. CDR1 and CDR2 from the germline V gene are KGHSH and LQKENI. This CDR3 has 17 residues. This chain's CDR3 is CASSPLGQEGSGNTIYF. The sequenced CDR3 bases are TGTGCCAGCTCACCGCTTGGACAGGAAGGATCTGGAAACACC.

At least ten counts were recorded for this clone. The CDR3 end lies 3 residues beyond the end of the read and is filled in from the germline J gene. V gene TRBV30 combines with J gene TRBJ2-5; 12 positions match TRBD2. V lost 2 bases to trimming and J lost 5 bases; unmatched junction nucleotides: 12. CDR3 length: 17 amino acids. Germline assignment: CDR1 GTSNPN and CDR2 SVGIG (reference sequence). The sequenced part of the CDR3 DNA is TGTGCCTGGAGTACACACCCTAGCGGGGGGGCAGAGGAGACC. It yields the protein CAWSTHPSGGAEET. The entire CDR3 sequence reads CAWSTHPSGGAEETQYF.

Turning to this clone: Read coverage stops 3 residues before the CDR3 terminus; the germline J gene supplies the remainder. This rearrangement joins TRBV30 to TRBJ2-7, with 8 bases identical to TRBD1. The CDR3 runs to 16 residues. V lost 4 bases and J lost 4; bases outside the gene matches: 15. Looked up from germline, CDR1 is GTSNPN and CDR2 is SVGIG (reference sequence). CDR3 amino acids: CAWTGPGGGFVYEQYF. The CDR3 DNA, read in part, is TGTGCCTGGACTGGTCCAGGGGGCGGCTTTGTGTACGAG.

A few counts support this clone. The CDR3 end falls 3 residues outside the read, so it is completed with the germline J gene. The chain employs TRBV2 and TRBJ2-2; TRBD2 matches at 16 bases. The CDR3 has 17 amino acids. V shed 10 bases and J 6 bases; nucleotides not matched to a gene: 11. Germline CDR1 reads SNHLY; CDR2 reads FYNNEI. The CDR3 reads CAIGTSGGAVRPGELFF. The sequenced CDR3 bases are TGTGCCATCGGGACTAGCGGGGGGGCCGTTAGGCCCGGGGAG.

The CDR3 here is CASSPGQGTDTQYF. The sequenced part of the CDR3 DNA is TGTGCCAGTAGTCCGGGACAGGGGACAGATACG. The rearrangement links TRBV19 to TRBJ2-3; TRBD1 matches at 10 bases. The read finishes 3 residues shy of the CDR3 end, and the germline J gene is used to complete it. Germline values: CDR1 LNHDA, CDR2 SQIVND (reference sequence). V lost 5 bases and J lost 3; bases outside the gene matches: 2. This CDR3 region has 14 residues.

This clone came up a few times. The observed sequence ends 3 residues before the CDR3 terminus, with the missing tail filled in from the germline J gene. The chain uses TRBV19 and TRBJ2-7; 10 nucleotides align to TRBD1. V lost 0 bases and J lost 2; bases outside the gene matches: 1. From germline, CDR1 is LNHDA and CDR2 SQIVND (reference sequence). The CDR3 sequence is 15 residues long. The sequenced CDR3 bases are TGTGCCAGTAGTATAGACGGACAGGGGGCCTACGAG. It encodes CASSIDGQGAYE. The complete CDR3 protein is CASSIDGQGAYEQYF. The full variable domain, its missing parts supplied by reference TRBV19 and TRBJ2-7, is DGGITQSPKYLFRKEGQNVTLSCEQNLNHDAMYWYRQDPGQGLRLIYYSQIVNDFQKGDIAEGYSVSREKKESFPLTVTSAQKNPTAFYLCASSIDGQGAYEQYFGPGTRLTVT.

This clone was seen many times. With the read ending 3 residues before the CDR3 end, the germline J gene is used to fill in that end. The chain couples TRBV10-3 to TRBJ1-1; TRBD1 matches 9 bases. Germline CDR1 and CDR2: ENHRY and SYGVKD. This CDR3 has 14 amino acids. V lost 3 bases to trimming and J lost 4 bases; unmatched junction nucleotides: 3. Incomplete CDR3 DNA: TGTGCCATCAGTGATGGGACAGGGAGCACTGAA. This codes for CAISDGTGSTE. In full, the CDR3 is CAISDGTGSTEAFF.

Regarding this clone: At one of its ends the junction is not consistent with the germline gene, which may arise from a read error. The read terminates 3 residues before the CDR3 end, so the remaining end is supplied by the germline J gene. V gene TRBV6-1 combines with J gene TRBJ1-6; D gene ambiguous. Germline V gives CDR1 MNHNS, CDR2 SASEGT. The CDR3 sequence is 16 residues long. Partial CDR3 DNA: TGTGCCAGCACTGAAGATTGGACTGGGTATAATTCACCC. It specifies CASTEDWTGYNSP. The complete CDR3 protein is CASTEDWTGYNSPLHF.

This clone was counted at least ten times. The sequenced fragment ends 3 residues before the CDR3 boundary, so the rest is inferred from the germline J gene. The chain couples TRBV19 to TRBJ2-1; 15 positions match TRBD2. Per germline, CDR1 LNHDA and CDR2 SQIVND (reference sequence). V shed 3 bases and J 8 bases; nucleotides not matched to a gene: 11. There are 18 residues in the CDR3. CDR3 DNA, as far as it was read: TGTGCCAGTAGTATTTCTGGGACTAGCGGGGGGACCACCGATGAG. Translating it yields CASSISGTSGGTTDE. The entire CDR3 protein reads CASSISGTSGGTTDEQFF.

This clone was counted at least ten times. The read is 3 residues too short to cover the CDR3 end, so that end is filled in from the germline J gene. This rearrangement joins TRBV29-1 to TRBJ2-7; 8 bases map to TRBD1. V trimming: 7 bases; J trimming: 4 bases; junction bases outside the gene matches: 15. CDR3 size: 15 residues. Germline-derived CDR1 and CDR2 are SQVTM and ANQGSEA. The CDR3 is CSAGVGQTGGYEQYF. Incomplete CDR3 DNA: TGCAGCGCCGGGGTAGGACAAACAGGGGGTTACGAG.

CDR3 sequence: CASRLTGFSTDTQYF. Partial CDR3 DNA: TGTGCCAGTAGACTGACAGGGTTTAGCACAGATACG. V usage is TRBV19 and J usage is TRBJ2-3, with 7 bases aligning to TRBD1. Sequencing ends 3 residues short of the CDR3 end; the germline J gene provides the rest. The CDR3 has 15 residues. Per the germline V gene, CDR1 is LNHDA and CDR2 is SQIVND (reference sequence). The V segment lost 6 bases and the J segment 0 bases; nucleotides outside the gene matches: 6.

Of note for this clone: With the read ending 3 residues before the CDR3 end, the germline J gene is used to fill in that end. The chain has TRBV7-9 and TRBJ1-1; 9 positions agree with TRBD1. Trimming cost V 5 bases and J 1 base; bases outside gene matches: 2. The CDR3 is 14 residues long. Germline CDR1 is SEHNR and CDR2 is FQNEAQ (reference sequence). CDR3 sequence reads: CASSQTGGNTEAFF. The sequenced CDR3 bases are TGTGCCAGCAGCCAGACAGGGGGGAACACTGAA.

A remark on this clone: The read terminates 3 residues before the CDR3 end, so the remaining end is supplied by the germline J gene. The chain carries TRBV19 and TRBJ1-4, with 7 bases fitting TRBD1. Germline trimming cut 9 bases from V and 7 bases from J; bases unmatched to any gene: 11. The CDR3 has 14 residues. Germline CDR1 and CDR2: LNHDA and SQIVND (reference sequence). Incomplete CDR3 DNA: TGTGCCAGCACCTTCCAGGGGGGCGGTGAAAAA. This translates into CASTFQGGGEK. The full CDR3 protein is CASTFQGGGEKLFF. The whole variable domain, remainder taken from reference TRBV19 and TRBJ1-4, is DGGITQSPKYLFRKEGQNVTLSCEQNLNHDAMYWYRQDPGQGLRLIYYSQIVNDFQKGDIAEGYSVSREKKESFPLTVTSAQKNPTAFYLCASTFQGGGEKLFFGSGTQLSVL.

This clone was counted ten times or more. The read gets to within 3 residues of the CDR3 end, and the germline J gene fills in the rest. The chain joins TRBV2 to TRBJ2-1; 7 nucleotides align to TRBD2. CDR1 SNHLY and CDR2 FYNNEI come from the germline V gene. The CDR3 loop spans 15 amino acids. J gave up 3 bases and V 4 bases, and 6 bases lay outside the gene matches. The CDR3 loop is CASSAASGDYNEQFF. The sequenced part of the CDR3 DNA is TGTGCCAGCAGTGCGGCTAGCGGCGACTACAATGAG.

There are a few counts of this clone. The read finishes 3 residues shy of the CDR3 end, and the germline J gene is used to complete it. This sequence joins TRBV19 and TRBJ1-1, with 7 bases that match TRBD1. Germline trimming cut 11 bases from V and 3 bases from J; bases unmatched to any gene: 18. The CDR3 totals 16 residues. The germline V gene has CDR1 LNHDA and CDR2 SQIVND (reference sequence). The CDR3 DNA, read in part, is TGTGCCGCCCCGGGGGAGGGGGCGGTGGAGGACACTGAA. It specifies CAAPGEGAVEDTE. The whole CDR3 protein reads CAAPGEGAVEDTEAFF.

Note on this clone: Read data end 3 residues before the CDR3 end; the end is taken from the germline J gene. The chain couples TRBV7-9 to TRBJ2-5; 7 nucleotides agree with TRBD1. Losses at the gene ends were 6 bases for V and 0 bases for J; bases not matched to a gene: 4. The germline CDR1 and CDR2 sequences are SEHNR and FQNEAQ (reference sequence). This CDR3 is 14 amino acids long. The CDR3 loop is CASRPTGNQETQYF. Partial CDR3 DNA: TGTGCCAGCAGACCGACAGGGAACCAAGAGACC.